The entry that follows covers one TCR beta chain sequence. The antigen remains unidentified. This specimen comes from a study of cytotoxic CD8 clonotypes in ibrutinib-treated CLL. Across the study: The patients, under 13 relapsed/refractory and approximately 14 treatment-naive, included around 17 who were IGHV unmutated. General study findings and limits: Clonality rose at ibrutinib response, held steady in sustained remission, and fell toward baseline at progression. The study sampled sustained-remission and progressing patients at different times.

The CDR3 consists of 14 residues. With V trimmed by 0 bases and J by 4 bases, 1 base remained unmatched. Germline-derived CDR1 and CDR2 are LGHNA and YSLEER. TCRdb's copy holds only in-frame clones and misses some; the assay was immunoSEQ multiplex PCR. Of 300,000 to 350,000 clones listed, around four fifths are singletons. The starting material was PBMCs, obtained before ibrutinib treatment. This sequence originates from a human donor with chronic lymphocytic leukemia. The chain carries TRBV4-3 and TRBJ2-7; TRBD1 agrees at 9 bases. The CDR3 loop reads CASSQDDRGYEQYF. CDR3 in DNA: TGCGCCAGCAGCCAAGATGACAGGGGGTACGAGCAGTACTTC.